What follows are 32 T cell receptor beta chains derived from one specimen sequenced in a study of cytomegalovirus exposure and HLA in healthy donors (dated by TCRdb to about 2017). Receptors were amplified or captured by the immunoSEQ multiplex PCR assay. For the multiplex PCR, a mixture combining 60 forward primers for TCR Vbeta segments and 13 reverse primers for TCR Jbeta segments was used. TCRdb's version of the immuneACCESS table is confined to in-frame rearrangements and falls short of the full clone set. An unresolved V gene accounts for under half of the shortfall where checked; the remainder is of unknown origin. The sample table records over 110,000 clones; 70% to 85% of these occur just once. The ten largest clonotypes hold under 10% of the sample. Sequencing was performed on PBMCs. All receptors derive from a woman aged 55-69 years in good health and CMV-seropositive.

This sequence joins TRBV2 and TRBJ2-1; 12 bases are shared with TRBD1. V was clipped by 5 bases and J by 8 bases; unmatched bases: 4. From germline, CDR1 is SNHLY and CDR2 FYNNEI. The CDR3 length is 14 residues. The CDR3 nucleotides read TGTGCCAGCAGTCGGGACAGGGGGCTTGATGAGCAGTTCTTC. Translated: CASSRDRGLDEQFF.

In its sample, this clone was seen once. This sequence joins TRBV5-6 and TRBJ2-2; D is ambiguous. Germline values: CDR1 SGHDT, CDR2 YYEEEE. CDR3 size: 14 residues. The V gene lost 0 bases and the J gene lost 4 bases, with 7 bases spanning the gap. DNA for the CDR3: TGTGCCAGCAGCTTGGTTCCCGGCACCGGGGAGCTGTTTTTT. It specifies CASSLVPGTGELFF.

The CDR3 sequence is CASRGQGKTEQFF. In DNA form, the CDR3 reads TGTGCCAGCAGGGGACAGGGGAAAACTGAGCAGTTCTTC. The chain links TRBV2 to TRBJ2-1; 10 bases match TRBD1. Per germline, CDR1 SNHLY and CDR2 FYNNEI. The junction had 5 bases not matched to a gene; V was cut back by 6 bases and J by 9 bases. The CDR3 is made up of 13 amino acids.

V usage is TRBV30 and J usage is TRBJ2-3; 7 bases are a match to TRBD1. This CDR3 comprises 15 residues. Germline assignment: CDR1 GTSNPN and CDR2 SVGIG (reference sequence). J gave up 4 bases and V 1 base, and 8 bases lay outside the gene matches. The CDR3 loop is CAWSGEGGAPDTQYF. The CDR3, as DNA: TGTGCCTGGAGTGGCGAAGGGGGCGCCCCAGATACGCAGTATTTT.

This chain connects TRBV29-1 to TRBJ2-5; a possible D gene is TRBD2 (10 bases). Germline V gene lookup returns CDR1 SQVTM and CDR2 ANQGSEA. Deletions cut 7 bases from V and 5 bases from J, with 32 bases between. CDR3 length: 18 residues. The CDR3 protein is CSATGGAGAGGPFETQYF. The CDR3 DNA follows: TGCAGCGCAACAGGGGGCGCAGGAGCGGGAGGGCCTTTTGAGACCCAGTACTTC.

As concerns this clone: Relative to the germline gene, one junction end is altered; a read error may explain this. The chain employs TRBV7-3 and TRBJ2-2; D unresolved. Germline V gene lookup returns CDR1 SGHTA and CDR2 FQGTGA. The CDR3 is 13 residues long. The DNA of the CDR3 is TGTGCCAGCAGCCTAACCAGCACCGGGGAGCTGTTTTTT. Protein product: CASSLTSTGELFF.

The chain uses TRBV9 and TRBJ2-3, with D maybe TRBD2 (6 bases). The germline gives CDR1 SGDLS, CDR2 YYNGEE. This CDR3 contains 15 residues. V was cut by 6 bases and J by 1 base, with 15 bases left in between. The CDR3 region has the DNA TGTGCCAGCACCCTAGGAGGGTCTGGCACAGATACGCAGTATTTT. Translated, it gives CASTLGGSGTDTQYF.

The chain has TRBV5-5 and TRBJ1-1; 8 bases match TRBD1. J lost 5 bases, V lost 2 bases, and 5 bases had no gene match. CDR1 and CDR2 (germline): SGHKS, YYEKEE (reference sequence). The CDR3 covers 14 residues. The CDR3 DNA is TGTGCCAGCAGCTTAAAGACAGGGGCGACTGAAGCTTTCTTT. Protein sequence: CASSLKTGATEAFF.

This chain links TRBV18 with TRBJ2-7; D possibly corresponds to TRBD2 (5 bases). Trimming cost V 1 base and J 0 bases, with 10 bases left between them. Germline V gene sequence: CDR1 KGHSH, CDR2 LQKENI. The CDR3 sequence is 15 residues long. CDR3: CASSPRVGSSYEQYF. The CDR3 region has the DNA TGTGCCAGCTCACCACGAGTGGGGAGCTCCTACGAGCAGTACTTC.

This clone was seen a handful of times. The chain couples TRBV4-3 to TRBJ2-6, with D tentatively TRBD1 (5 bases). CDR3 length: 15 residues. Germline values: CDR1 LGHNA, CDR2 YSLEER. Trimming cost V 6 bases and J 0 bases, with 9 bases left between them. In nucleotides, the CDR3 is TGCGCCAGCAGGTACGACAGCTCTGGGGCCAACGTCCTGACTTTC. This sequence encodes CASRYDSSGANVLTF.

The gene calls are TRBV5-1 and TRBJ2-4; the match to TRBD2 covers 14 bases. Germline CDR1 is SGHRS and CDR2 is YFSETQ. CDR3 length: 19 residues. The V gene end was trimmed by 1 base and the J gene end by 8 bases; junction bases not matched to a gene: 14. CDR3 nucleotides: TGCGCCAGCAGCTTGACGGGACTAGCGGGAGTGGGCCCTGGGGACATTCAGTACTTC. Translating it yields CASSLTGLAGVGPGDIQYF.

This clone occurred a few times. The rearrangement uses TRBV14 and TRBJ2-5, with 9 nucleotides matching TRBD1. V was clipped by 4 bases and J by 10 bases; unmatched bases: 13. Germline V lookup: CDR1 SGHDN, CDR2 FVKESK. This CDR3 region has 15 residues. CDR3 sequence: CASSPRRERTGDQYF. As DNA, the CDR3 is TGTGCCAGCAGCCCACGGCGGGAGCGGACAGGGGACCAGTACTTC.

The J gene is TRBJ1-2, the V gene TRBV10-1; 9 bases fit TRBD1. CDR1 is WNHNN, CDR2 SYGVQD, per germline (reference sequence). The CDR3 contains 15 residues. Losses at the gene ends were 6 bases for V and 4 bases for J; bases not matched to a gene: 9. The CDR3 spells CASRPYLTGGYGYTF. In DNA, the CDR3 is TGCGCCAGCAGACCCTACTTGACAGGGGGCTATGGCTACACCTTC.

The V call is TRBV5-4, the J call TRBJ1-4, with D possibly matching TRBD1 (5 bases). The CDR3 has 17 amino acids. The germline gives CDR1 SGHNT, CDR2 YYREEE (reference sequence). Trimming removed 5 bases from V and 3 bases from J, with 20 bases in between. For the CDR3, the DNA is TGTGCCAGCAGTCGGGGGGGAGACTTTGGGGCTAATGAAAAACTGTTTTTT. Protein sequence: CASSRGGDFGANEKLFF.

The chain uses TRBV5-1 and TRBJ1-4, with 9 bases lining up with TRBD1. The ends lost 0 bases at V and 7 bases at J; junction bases unmatched: 7. The germline V gene has CDR1 SGHRS and CDR2 YFSETQ. This CDR3 region has 16 residues. The CDR3 region is CASSLGFGTGSEKLFF. As DNA, the CDR3 is TGCGCCAGCAGCTTGGGATTTGGGACAGGGAGTGAAAAACTGTTTTTT.

This clone came up once. This chain joins TRBV27 and TRBJ2-5, with 12 bases that match TRBD2. The J call may be incorrect, as the DNA end agrees better with TRBJ2-7. The germline V gene has CDR1 MNHEY and CDR2 SMNVEV (reference sequence). The CDR3 consists of 15 residues. The CDR3 DNA reads TGTGCCAGCAGTTTACTAGCGGGAGGGGGATACGAGCAGTACTTC. This encodes CASSLLAGGGYEQYF.

The chain recombines TRBV7-3 with TRBJ2-1; 7 nucleotides match TRBD2. This CDR3 is built from 13 residues. Germline V gene lookup returns CDR1 SGHTA and CDR2 FQGTGA. Trimming at V came to 5 bases and at J to 8 bases, leaving 6 bases not matched to a gene. DNA of the CDR3: TGTGCCAGCAGCAATAGCGGGCGGGATGAGCAGTTCTTC. Translated, it gives CASSNSGRDEQFF.

V gene TRBV21-1 combines with J gene TRBJ1-5; TRBD1, the D gene given by the table, was not confirmed from the DNA. TRBV21-1 constitutes a pseudogene. The CDR3 is 20 amino acids. Here the CDR3 reads CASSTPRGFWGNYSNQPQHF. The CDR3 nucleotides read TGTGCCAGCAGCACCCCCAGGGGATTCTGGGGAAACTATAGCAATCAGCCCCAGCATTTT.

The chain links TRBV5-1 to TRBJ2-2, with 7 bases lining up with TRBD1. The J call is uncertain, as TRBJ1-3 better fits the DNA end. The CDR3 sequence is 15 residues long. The germline CDR1 and CDR2 sequences are SGHRS and YFSETQ. The CDR3 DNA reads as TGCGCCAGCACCGGACAGGAGAGCTCTGGAAACACCATATATTTT. It encodes CASTGQESSGNTIYF.

The chain recombines TRBV7-9 with TRBJ2-5; TRBD2 might be the D (6 bases). Germline lookup yields CDR1 SEHNR and CDR2 FQNEAQ (reference sequence). The CDR3 is 13 residues long. V lost 3 bases and J lost 2, with 7 bases in between. CDR3 in amino acids: CASSFSGQETQYF. The CDR3 coding sequence is TGTGCCAGCAGCTTTAGCGGTCAAGAGACCCAGTACTTC.

The chain links TRBV5-4 to TRBJ1-1; TRBD1 matches at 9 bases. The germline V gene has CDR1 SGHNT and CDR2 YYREEE (reference sequence). The J segment lost 0 bases and the V segment lost 4 bases, leaving 7 bases of the junction unmatched. This CDR3 has 16 amino acids. CDR3 coding DNA: TGTGCCAGCAGCCAGGGAAGGGACAGGGTGAACACTGAAGCTTTCTTT. It specifies CASSQGRDRVNTEAFF.

V and J are TRBV19 and TRBJ1-1; no definite D call. Looked up from germline, CDR1 is LNHDA and CDR2 is SQIVND (reference sequence). V was shortened by 7 bases and J by 0 bases, with 18 bases between the two germline ends. This CDR3 spans 16 amino acids. CDR3 DNA sequence: TGTGCCAGTACCCTGGATCTGGGTGAGGTGAACACTGAAGCTTTCTTT. This translates into CASTLDLGEVNTEAFF.

The DNA for the CDR3 is TGTGCCAGCAGAGAAGGACAGACCTATGGCTACACCTTC. Protein sequence: CASREGQTYGYTF. The chain combines TRBV28 with TRBJ1-2; TRBD1 is a possible D gene (6 bases). This CDR3 contains 13 residues. CDR1 and CDR2 from the germline V gene are MDHEN and SYDVKM. V was shortened by 6 bases and J by 4 bases, with 12 bases between the two germline ends.

The chain recombines TRBV6-5 with TRBJ2-6; D not certain. Trimming removed 4 bases from V and 2 bases from J, with 12 bases in between. The V gene's germline CDR1 is MNHEY and CDR2 SVGAGI. The CDR3 extends over 16 amino acids. This chain's CDR3 is CASSSVSRTGANVLTF. The CDR3 region has the DNA TGTGCCAGCAGTTCCGTCTCGAGGACTGGGGCCAACGTCCTGACTTTC.

V usage is TRBV30 and J usage is TRBJ2-7, with 10 bases fitting TRBD2. This CDR3 has 13 residues. Unmatched junction bases numbered 2, after V lost 2 bases and J lost 4 bases. Germline-derived CDR1 and CDR2 are GTSNPN and SVGIG (reference sequence). The CDR3 sequence is CAWSPGLAYEQYF. DNA of the CDR3: TGTGCCTGGAGTCCGGGACTAGCGTACGAGCAGTACTTC.

As regards this clone: One end of the junction fails to match germline, which may point to a read error. The chain combines TRBV10-3 with TRBJ1-1; D unresolved. The CDR3 totals 12 residues. Germline lookup yields CDR1 ENHRY and CDR2 SYGVKD. Here the CDR3 reads CAIGEESTEAFF. As DNA, the CDR3 is TGTGCCATCGGTGAAGAGAGCACTGAAGCTTTCTTT.

This clone is deemed medium-sized (0.01 to 0.1%). Other DNA sequences in this sample translate to the same CDR3. The chain recombines TRBV4-3 with TRBJ2-7; 9 bases line up with TRBD2. CDR3 length equals 18 residues. V gave up 0 bases and J gave up 1 base; unmatched junction bases: 10. Germline V gene sequence: CDR1 LGHNA, CDR2 YSLEER. Here the CDR3 reads CASSQDRPAAGGSYEQYF. The CDR3 nucleotides are TGCGCCAGCAGCCAAGATCGCCCCGCGGCGGGAGGGTCCTACGAGCAGTACTTC.

The chain employs TRBV6-5 and TRBJ1-1; 7 bases map to TRBD1. Looked up from germline, CDR1 is MNHEY and CDR2 is SVGAGI. The CDR3 spans 13 residues. Unmatched junction bases numbered 1, after V lost 6 bases and J lost 0 bases. DNA for the CDR3: TGTGCCAGCAGGGGGACAGTGAACACTGAAGCTTTCTTT. It yields the protein CASRGTVNTEAFF.

The genes are TRBV7-2 and TRBJ1-2, with D tentatively TRBD1 (5 bases). The V gene lost 5 bases and the J gene lost 8 bases, with 15 bases spanning the gap. Germline loops: CDR1 SGHTA, CDR2 FQGNSA. This CDR3 is built from 13 residues. The CDR3: CASSPGRGEGYTF. As DNA, the CDR3 is TGTGCCAGCAGCCCCGGACGGGGGGAAGGCTACACCTTC. Supplemented by reference TRBV7-2 and TRBJ1-2, the full variable domain reads GAGVSQSPSNKVTEKGKDVELRCDPISGHTALYWYRQSLGQGLEFLIYFQGNSAPDKSGLPSDRFSAERTGGSVSTLTIQRTQQEDSAVYLCASSPGRGEGYTFGSGTRLTVV.

The rearrangement uses TRBV7-2 and TRBJ2-1; 9 bases are shared with TRBD2. This CDR3 has 15 amino acids. The trim removed 7 bases at V and 1 base at J, leaving 5 bases unmatched. Germline V gene data show CDR1 as SGHTA and CDR2 as FQGNSA. CDR3 nucleotides: TGTGCCAGCACACAGAGCGGGGGGTCCTACAATGAGCAGTTCTTC. Protein product: CASTQSGGSYNEQFF.

This clone was detected only once. This chain links TRBV5-1 with TRBJ2-1, with 10 bases that match TRBD2. The CDR3 is made up of 15 amino acids. J lost 6 bases, V lost 2 bases, and 5 bases had no gene match. Germline V gene data show CDR1 as SGHRS and CDR2 as YFSETQ. CDR3 region: CASSLGGTSANEQFF. CDR3 in DNA: TGCGCCAGCAGCTTAGGGGGGACTAGCGCCAATGAGCAGTTCTTC.

The chain links TRBV27 to TRBJ2-2; 13 bases match TRBD2. The CDR3 runs to 17 residues. V was clipped by 3 bases and J by 6 bases; unmatched bases: 7. The germline gives CDR1 MNHEY, CDR2 SMNVEV (reference sequence). CDR3 sequence reads: CASSFTTSGRYPGELFF. The CDR3 nucleotides are TGTGCCAGCAGTTTCACGACTAGCGGGAGGTACCCCGGGGAGCTGTTTTTT.